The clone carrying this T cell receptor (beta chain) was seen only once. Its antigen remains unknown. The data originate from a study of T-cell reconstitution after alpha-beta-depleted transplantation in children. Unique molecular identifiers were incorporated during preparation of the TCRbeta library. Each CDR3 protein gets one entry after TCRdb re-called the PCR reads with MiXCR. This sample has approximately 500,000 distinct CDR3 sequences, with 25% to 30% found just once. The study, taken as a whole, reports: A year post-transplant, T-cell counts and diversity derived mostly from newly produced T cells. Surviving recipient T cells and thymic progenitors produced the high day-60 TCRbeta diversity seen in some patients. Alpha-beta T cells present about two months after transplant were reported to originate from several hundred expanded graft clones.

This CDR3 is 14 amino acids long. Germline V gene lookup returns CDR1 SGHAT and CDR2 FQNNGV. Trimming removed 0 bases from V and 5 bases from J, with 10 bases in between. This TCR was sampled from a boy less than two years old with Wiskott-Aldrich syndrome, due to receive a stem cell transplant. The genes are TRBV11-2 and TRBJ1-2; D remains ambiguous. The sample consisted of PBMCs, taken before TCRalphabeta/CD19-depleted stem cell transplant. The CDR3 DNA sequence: TGTGCCAGCAGCTTAGAAATTGGCGGATATGGCTACACCTTC. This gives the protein CASSLEIGGYGYTF.